These 10 T cell receptor beta chains share one sample of origin, sequenced in a study of CD8 T cells in ankylosing spondylitis. From the 5' RACE reads, TCRdb called clonotypes with MiXCR, one entry per CDR3 protein. The data show 220,000 or so distinct CDR3 sequences, with about 10% seen just once and 20% to 25% held by the top ten. The specimen sequenced was blood, either unsorted or a sorted T cell fraction (not recorded which). These receptors were collected from a male donor with ankylosing spondylitis or in good health (not recorded which).

This clonotype appeared many times. The V call is TRBV5-1, the J call TRBJ2-1; 13 bases agree with TRBD2. J lost 7 bases, V lost 4 bases, and 11 bases had no gene match. This CDR3 has 17 amino acids. The germline V gene has CDR1 SGHRS and CDR2 YFSETQ. The CDR3 nucleotides read TGCGCCAGCAGCCCCCCGGGACTAGCGGGAATCCGGAATGAGCAGTTCTTC. Translation: CASSPPGLAGIRNEQFF.

The chain is built from TRBV4-1 and TRBJ2-3; D not resolved. CDR1 is MGHRA and CDR2 is YSYEKL in the germline V gene. The germline V and J ends were trimmed by 10 bases and 6 bases, with 14 bases remaining between them. The CDR3 extends over 12 amino acids. This CDR3 reads CATPMVGDTQYF. CDR3 bases: TGCGCCACTCCTATGGTGGGGGATACGCAGTATTTT.

The chain joins TRBV15 to TRBJ1-2, with D possibly being TRBD1 (6 bases). The CDR3 is 16 residues long. Germline values: CDR1 LNHNV, CDR2 YYDKDF (reference sequence). The V end was cut by 1 base, the J end by 4 bases, with 16 bases between. This CDR3 is CATSRGLSGDLYGYTF. As DNA, the CDR3 is TGTGCCACCAGCAGAGGGTTATCAGGGGACCTCTATGGCTACACCTTC.

This clonotype has more than one count but fewer than ten. This chain connects TRBV6-1 to TRBJ2-1; 8 nucleotides agree with TRBD1. Germline V gene sequence: CDR1 MNHNS, CDR2 SASEGT. The length of the CDR3 is 15 residues. Trimming took 4 bases from V and 2 from J; bases not matched to a gene: 4. CDR3 loop: CASSAGDRTYNEQFF. Written as DNA, the CDR3 is TGTGCCAGCAGTGCGGGGGACAGGACCTACAATGAGCAGTTCTTC.

This clonotype was picked up many times. The chain recombines TRBV20-1 with TRBJ2-1, with D hard to call. V shed 6 bases and J shed 5 bases, with 20 bases lying between them. CDR1 and CDR2 from the germline V gene are DFQATT and SNEGSKA (reference sequence). The CDR3 runs to 15 residues. DNA of the CDR3: TGCAGTGCCCCGGTTCGTTTCAAGGGCAACAATGAGCAGTTCTTC. Its translation: CSAPVRFKGNNEQFF.

For this clonotype: At one end the junction does not follow the germline gene, possibly because of a read error. CDR3 sequence (DNA): TGTGCTAGCAGCTCGCAGGGTGGAGGCGAGACCCGGTACTTC. This encodes CASSSQGGGETRYF. V gene TRBV7-7 combines with J gene TRBJ2-5; D is perhaps TRBD1 or TRBD2 (5 bases each). The CDR3 spans 14 residues. CDR1 is SSHAT and CDR2 is FNYEAQ in the germline V gene (reference sequence).

This clonotype was recorded many times. The genes are TRBV7-8 and TRBJ1-2; D remains ambiguous. The V end was cut by 6 bases, the J end by 3 bases, with 11 bases between. The germline CDR1 and CDR2 sequences are SGHVS and FQNEAQ. The CDR3 covers 13 residues. CDR3 amino acids: CASRRGLDYGYTF. In DNA, the CDR3 is TGTGCCAGCAGACGGGGTTTGGACTATGGCTACACCTTC.

This clonotype was seen many times. The chain employs TRBV12-3 or TRBV12-4 and TRBJ2-3; the D is unclear. CDR3 size: 13 residues. V was trimmed by 3 bases and J by 5 bases, leaving 9 bases between them. CDR3 sequence (DNA): TGTGCCAGCAGTTTTCCCCCACTAGATACGCAGTATTTT. It encodes CASSFPPLDTQYF.

This clonotype was detected only a few times. One junction end does not reproduce the germline sequence, and a read error may be involved. V and J are TRBV20-1 and TRBJ2-1; 12 bases are a match to TRBD2. The CDR3 is made up of 14 amino acids. Germline V lookup: CDR1 DFQATT, CDR2 SNEGSKA (reference sequence). The CDR3 sequence is CGAPSGGAGNEQFF. CDR3 bases: TGCGGTGCTCCTAGCGGGGGGGCGGGTAATGAGCAGTTCTTC.

The rearrangement joins TRBV24-1 to TRBJ2-1; 8 bases line up with TRBD1. The ends lost 6 bases at V and 4 bases at J; junction bases unmatched: 7. Germline CDR1 KGHDR, CDR2 SFDVKD. The CDR3 totals 15 residues. The CDR3 region has the DNA TGTGCCACCAGTCCAGGGGGCCTCACTTACAATGAGCAGTTCTTC. Translated, it gives CATSPGGLTYNEQFF.